The present entry profiles one T cell receptor (beta chain) with its context. This entry belongs to a study of Ad26.COV2.S vaccination and SARS-CoV-2 variants. Study background: This donor came from the COV1001 trial of Ad26.COV2.S.

Treatment reported: about 20 received Ad26.COV2.S at low or high dose, single or two shots; 5 received placebo; per-sample allocation not given. Sample collection was performed on day 63 after the first vaccine or placebo injection. The donor was a Boston adult aged 18-55 years. From germline, CDR1 is SGHTA and CDR2 FQGNSA. V lost 6 bases, J lost 2 bases, and 8 bases stayed unmatched. The CDR3 totals 17 residues. Only in-frame clones appear in the TCRdb table, and some are missing; sequencing was by immunoSEQ multiplex PCR. The profile shows approximately 400,000 clones, approximately 83% of them singletons.

This TCR came from a person between 18 and 60 years old who received the Ad26.COV2.S COVID-19 vaccine or a placebo. V gene TRBV7-2 combines with J gene TRBJ2-1; 12 bases match TRBD2. This material consisted of peripheral blood, taken in a trial of Ad26.COV2.S vaccine versus placebo. CDR3 in amino acids: CASSPRTSGETYNEQFF. The CDR3 region has the DNA TGTGCCAGCAGTCCGCGGACTAGCGGGGAGACCTACAATGAGCAGTTCTTC.